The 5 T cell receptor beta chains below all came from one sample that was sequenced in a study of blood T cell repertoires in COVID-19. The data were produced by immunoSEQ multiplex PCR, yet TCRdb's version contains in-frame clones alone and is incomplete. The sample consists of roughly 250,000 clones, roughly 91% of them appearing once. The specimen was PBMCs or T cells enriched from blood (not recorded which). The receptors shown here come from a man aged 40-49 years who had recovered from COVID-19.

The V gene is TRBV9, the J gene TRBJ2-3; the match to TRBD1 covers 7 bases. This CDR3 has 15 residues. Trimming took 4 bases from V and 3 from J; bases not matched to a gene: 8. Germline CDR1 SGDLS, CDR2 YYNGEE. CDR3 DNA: TGTGCCAGCAGCAAGGGGGCCCCAGTGACAGATACGCAGTATTTT. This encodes CASSKGAPVTDTQYF.

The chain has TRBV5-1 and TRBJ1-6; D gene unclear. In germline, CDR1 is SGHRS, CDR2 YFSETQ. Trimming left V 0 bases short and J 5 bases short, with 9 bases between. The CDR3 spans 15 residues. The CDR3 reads CASSLGLGDNSPLHF. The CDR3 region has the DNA TGCGCCAGCAGCTTGGGCTTGGGCGATAATTCACCCCTCCACTTT.

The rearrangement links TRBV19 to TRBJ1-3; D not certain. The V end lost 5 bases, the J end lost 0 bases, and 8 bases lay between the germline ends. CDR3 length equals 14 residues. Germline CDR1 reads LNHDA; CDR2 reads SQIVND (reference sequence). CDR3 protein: CASSAGSSGNTIYF. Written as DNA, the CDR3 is TGTGCCAGTAGTGCGGGAAGCTCTGGAAACACCATATATTTT.

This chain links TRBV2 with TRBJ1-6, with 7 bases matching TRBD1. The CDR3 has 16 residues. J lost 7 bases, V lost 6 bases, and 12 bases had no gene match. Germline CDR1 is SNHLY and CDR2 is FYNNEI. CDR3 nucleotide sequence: TGTGCCAGCAGCATAACCGGGACAGTGCAGAATTCACCCCTCCACTTT. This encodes CASSITGTVQNSPLHF.

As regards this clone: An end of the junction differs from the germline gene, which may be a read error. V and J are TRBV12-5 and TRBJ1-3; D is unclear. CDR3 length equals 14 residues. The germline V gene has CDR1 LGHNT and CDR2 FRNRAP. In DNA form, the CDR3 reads TGTGTTAGTGGGTATAAGGGAGGCGGAAACACCATATATTTT. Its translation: CVSGYKGGGNTIYF.